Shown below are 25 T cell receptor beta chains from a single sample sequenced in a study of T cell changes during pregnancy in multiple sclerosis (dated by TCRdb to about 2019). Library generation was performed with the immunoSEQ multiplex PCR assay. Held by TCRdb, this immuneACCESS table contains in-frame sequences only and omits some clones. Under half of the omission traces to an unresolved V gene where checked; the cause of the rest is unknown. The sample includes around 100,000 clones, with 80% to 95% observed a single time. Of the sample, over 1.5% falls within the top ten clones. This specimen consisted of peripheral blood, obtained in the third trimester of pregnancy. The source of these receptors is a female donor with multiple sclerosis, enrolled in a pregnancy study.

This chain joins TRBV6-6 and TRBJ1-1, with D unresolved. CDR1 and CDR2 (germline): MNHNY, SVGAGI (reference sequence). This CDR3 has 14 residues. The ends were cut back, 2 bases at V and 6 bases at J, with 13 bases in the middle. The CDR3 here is CASSYPAKGAEAFF. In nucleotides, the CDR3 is TGTGCCAGCAGTTACCCGGCCAAAGGAGCTGAAGCTTTCTTT.

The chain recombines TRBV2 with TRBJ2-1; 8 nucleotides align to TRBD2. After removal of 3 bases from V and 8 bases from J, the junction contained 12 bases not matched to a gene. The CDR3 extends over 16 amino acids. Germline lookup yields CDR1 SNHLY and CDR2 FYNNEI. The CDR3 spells CASSDIAGRAGDEQFF. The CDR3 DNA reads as TGTGCCAGCAGTGACATAGCGGGGAGGGCTGGAGATGAGCAGTTCTTC.

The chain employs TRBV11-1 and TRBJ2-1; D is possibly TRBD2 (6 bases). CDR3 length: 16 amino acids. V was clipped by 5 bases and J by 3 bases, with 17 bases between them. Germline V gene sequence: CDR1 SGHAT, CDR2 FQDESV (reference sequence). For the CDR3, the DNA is TGTGCCAGCAGCATCCGGGTAGCGGTTCTCTACAATGAGCAGTTCTTC. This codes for CASSIRVAVLYNEQFF.

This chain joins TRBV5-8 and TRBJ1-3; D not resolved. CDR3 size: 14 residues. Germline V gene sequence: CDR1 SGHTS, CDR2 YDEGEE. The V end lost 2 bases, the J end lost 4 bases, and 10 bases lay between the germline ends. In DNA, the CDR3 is TGTGCCAGCAGCTTTCGAGGGAACGGAAACACCATATATTTT. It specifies CASSFRGNGNTIYF.

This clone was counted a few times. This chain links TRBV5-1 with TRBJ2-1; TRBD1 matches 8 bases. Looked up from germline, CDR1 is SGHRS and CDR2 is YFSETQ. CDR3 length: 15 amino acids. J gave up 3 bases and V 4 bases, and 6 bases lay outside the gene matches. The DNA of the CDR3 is TGCGCCAGCAGCCACGACAGGGGTTTCTACAATGAGCAGTTCTTC. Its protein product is CASSHDRGFYNEQFF.

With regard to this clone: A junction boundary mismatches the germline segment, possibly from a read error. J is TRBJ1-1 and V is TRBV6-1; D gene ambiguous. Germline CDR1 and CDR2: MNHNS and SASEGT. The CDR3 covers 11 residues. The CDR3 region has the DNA TGTGCCAGCAGCCAGAACGCTGAAGCTTTCTTT. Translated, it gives CASSQNAEAFF.

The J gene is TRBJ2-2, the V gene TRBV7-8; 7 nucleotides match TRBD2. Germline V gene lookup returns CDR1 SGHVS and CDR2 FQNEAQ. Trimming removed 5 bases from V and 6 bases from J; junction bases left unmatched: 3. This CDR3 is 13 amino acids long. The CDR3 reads CASSPREAGELFF. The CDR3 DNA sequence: TGTGCCAGCAGCCCCCGGGAGGCCGGGGAGCTGTTTTTT.

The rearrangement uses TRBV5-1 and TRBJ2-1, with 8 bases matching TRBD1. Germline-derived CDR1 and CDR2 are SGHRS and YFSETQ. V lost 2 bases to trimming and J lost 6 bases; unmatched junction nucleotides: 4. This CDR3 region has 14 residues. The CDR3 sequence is CASSFTGGSNEQFF. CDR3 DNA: TGCGCCAGCAGCTTCACAGGGGGGAGCAATGAGCAGTTCTTC.

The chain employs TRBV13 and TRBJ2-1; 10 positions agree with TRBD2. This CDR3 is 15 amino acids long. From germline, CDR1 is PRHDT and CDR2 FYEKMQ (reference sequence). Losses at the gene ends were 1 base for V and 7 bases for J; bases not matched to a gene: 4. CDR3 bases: TGTGCCAGCAGCTTAGCAGCGGGAGGGCTGAATGAGCAGTTCTTC. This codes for CASSLAAGGLNEQFF. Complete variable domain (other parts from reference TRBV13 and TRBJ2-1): AAGVIQSPRHLIKEKRETATLKCYPIPRHDTVYWYQQGPGQDPQFLISFYEKMQSDKGSIPDRFSAQQFSDYHSELNMSSLELGDSALYFCASSLAAGGLNEQFFGPGTRLTVL.

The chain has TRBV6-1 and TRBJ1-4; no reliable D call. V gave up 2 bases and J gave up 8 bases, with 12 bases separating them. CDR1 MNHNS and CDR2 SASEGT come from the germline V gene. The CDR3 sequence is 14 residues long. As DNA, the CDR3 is TGTGCCAGCAGTGAATGGCGGCCTCCCGAAAAACTGTTTTTT. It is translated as CASSEWRPPEKLFF.

CDR3 region: CASSGRVFSSGNTIYF. As DNA, the CDR3 is TGTGCCAGCAGCGGCAGGGTATTTAGCTCTGGAAACACCATATATTTT. The chain combines TRBV11-2 with TRBJ1-3; perhaps TRBD1 as D (5 bases). The CDR3 covers 16 residues. Germline-derived CDR1 and CDR2 are SGHAT and FQNNGV. V was trimmed by 5 bases and J by 0 bases, leaving 14 bases between them.

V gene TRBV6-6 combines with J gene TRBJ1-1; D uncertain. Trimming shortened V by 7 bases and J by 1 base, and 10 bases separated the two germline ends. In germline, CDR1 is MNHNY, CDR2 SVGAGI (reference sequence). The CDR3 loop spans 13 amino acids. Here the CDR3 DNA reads TGTGCCAGCAACTACGGGGAGAACACTGAAGCTTTCTTT. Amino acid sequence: CASNYGENTEAFF.

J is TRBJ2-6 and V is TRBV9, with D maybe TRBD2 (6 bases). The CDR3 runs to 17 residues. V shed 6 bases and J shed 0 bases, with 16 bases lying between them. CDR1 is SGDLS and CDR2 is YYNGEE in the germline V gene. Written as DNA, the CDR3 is TGTGCCAGCACCATACCTCGTAGCGGCTCTGGGGCCAACGTCCTGACTTTC. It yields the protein CASTIPRSGSGANVLTF.

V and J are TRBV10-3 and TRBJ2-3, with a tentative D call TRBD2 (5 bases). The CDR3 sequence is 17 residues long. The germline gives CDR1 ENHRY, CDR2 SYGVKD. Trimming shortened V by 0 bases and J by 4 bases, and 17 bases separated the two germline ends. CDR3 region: CAISESTSGWRADTQYF. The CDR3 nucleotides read TGTGCCATCAGTGAGTCTACGTCTGGCTGGCGGGCAGATACGCAGTATTTT.

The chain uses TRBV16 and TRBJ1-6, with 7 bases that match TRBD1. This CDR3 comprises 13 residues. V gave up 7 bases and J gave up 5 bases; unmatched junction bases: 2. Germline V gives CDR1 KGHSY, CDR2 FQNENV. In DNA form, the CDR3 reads TGTGCCAGCAACACAGGGGATAATTCACCCCTCCACTTT. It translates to CASNTGDNSPLHF. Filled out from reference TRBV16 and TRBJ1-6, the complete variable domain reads GEEVAQTPKHLVRGEGQKAKLYCAPIKGHSYVFWYQQVLKNEFKFLISFQNENVFDETGMPKERFSAKCLPNSPCSLEIQATKLEDSAVYFCASNTGDNSPLHFGNGTRLTVT.

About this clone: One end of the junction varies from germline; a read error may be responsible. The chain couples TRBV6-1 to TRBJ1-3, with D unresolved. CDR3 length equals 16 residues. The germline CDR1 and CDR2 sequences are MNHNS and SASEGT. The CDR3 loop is CASSEALPVAGNTIYF. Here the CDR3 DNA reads TGTGCCAGCAGTGAAGCTTTGCCCGTGGCTGGCAACACCATATATTTT.

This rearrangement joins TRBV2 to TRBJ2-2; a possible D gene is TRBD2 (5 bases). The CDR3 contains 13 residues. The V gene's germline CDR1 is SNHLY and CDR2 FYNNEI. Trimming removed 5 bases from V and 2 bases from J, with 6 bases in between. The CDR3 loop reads CASSRLNTGELFF. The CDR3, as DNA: TGTGCCAGCAGTCGACTAAACACCGGGGAGCTGTTTTTT.

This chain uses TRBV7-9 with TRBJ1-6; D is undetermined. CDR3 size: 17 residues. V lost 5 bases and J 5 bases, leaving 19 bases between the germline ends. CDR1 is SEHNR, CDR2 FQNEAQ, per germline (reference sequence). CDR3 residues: CASSPSGSPRHNSPLHF. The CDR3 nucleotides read TGTGCCAGCAGCCCTTCCGGAAGTCCCAGGCATAATTCACCCCTCCACTTT. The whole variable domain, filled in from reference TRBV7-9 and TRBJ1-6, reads DTGVSQNPRHKITKRGQNVTFRCDPISEHNRLYWYRQTLGQGPEFLTYFQNEAQLEKSRLLSDRFSAERPKGSFSTLEIQRTEQGDSAMYLCASSPSGSPRHNSPLHFGNGTRLTVT.

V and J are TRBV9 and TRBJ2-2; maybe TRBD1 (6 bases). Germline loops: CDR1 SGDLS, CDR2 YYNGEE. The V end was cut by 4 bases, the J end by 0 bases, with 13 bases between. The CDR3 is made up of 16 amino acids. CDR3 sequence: CASSLDGGANTGELFF. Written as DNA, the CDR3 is TGTGCCAGCAGCTTGGATGGGGGCGCGAACACCGGGGAGCTGTTTTTT.

For the CDR3, the DNA is TGCACCAGCAGAACCGACAGGGGGCGTTTGAACACCGGGGAGCTGTTTTTT. Residues: CTSRTDRGRLNTGELFF. The chain links TRBV1 to TRBJ2-2; the table's TRBD1 call for D was not verified on the DNA. TRBV1 has pseudogene status. The CDR3 runs 17 residues.

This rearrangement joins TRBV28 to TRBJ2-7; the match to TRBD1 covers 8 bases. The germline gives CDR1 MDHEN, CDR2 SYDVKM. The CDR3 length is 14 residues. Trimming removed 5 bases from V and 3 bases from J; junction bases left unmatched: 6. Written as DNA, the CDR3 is TGTGCCAGCAGTCCGGGACAGGCGGACTACGAGCAGTACTTC. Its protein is CASSPGQADYEQYF. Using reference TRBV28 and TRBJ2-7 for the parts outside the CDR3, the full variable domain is DVKVTQSSRYLVKRTGEKVFLECVQDMDHENMFWYRQDPGLGLRLIYFSYDVKMKEKGDIPEGYSVSREKKERFSLILESASTNQTSMYLCASSPGQADYEQYFGPGTRLTVT.

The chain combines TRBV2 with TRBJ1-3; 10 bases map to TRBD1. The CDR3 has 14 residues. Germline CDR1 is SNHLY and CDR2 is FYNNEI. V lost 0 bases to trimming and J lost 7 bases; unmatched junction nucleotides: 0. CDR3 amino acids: CASSEAGQGNTIYF. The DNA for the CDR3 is TGTGCCAGCAGTGAAGCGGGACAGGGGAACACCATATATTTT.

The CDR3 nucleotides are TGTGCCAGCAGCCGAGCGGGAGGGCCAACCAATGAGCAGTTCTTC. Translation gives CASSRAGGPTNEQFF. The chain employs TRBV28 and TRBJ2-1, with 10 bases fitting TRBD2. Germline V lookup: CDR1 MDHEN, CDR2 SYDVKM. This CDR3 has 15 residues. The ends lost 6 bases at V and 6 bases at J; junction bases unmatched: 8.

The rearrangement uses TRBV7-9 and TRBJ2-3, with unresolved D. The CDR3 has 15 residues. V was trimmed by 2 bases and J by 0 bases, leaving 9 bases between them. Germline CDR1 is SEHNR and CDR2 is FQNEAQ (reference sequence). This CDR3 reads CASSLTVTSTDTQYF. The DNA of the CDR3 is TGTGCCAGCAGCTTAACTGTAACTAGCACAGATACGCAGTATTTT.

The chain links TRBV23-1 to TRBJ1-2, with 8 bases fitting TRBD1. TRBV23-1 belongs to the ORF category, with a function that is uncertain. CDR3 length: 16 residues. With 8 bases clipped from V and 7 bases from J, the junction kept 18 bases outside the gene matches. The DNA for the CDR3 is TGCGCCAGCCCAACCTGGACAGGGAAACGGAGGGGTGGCTACACCTTC. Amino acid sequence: CASPTWTGKRRGGYTF.